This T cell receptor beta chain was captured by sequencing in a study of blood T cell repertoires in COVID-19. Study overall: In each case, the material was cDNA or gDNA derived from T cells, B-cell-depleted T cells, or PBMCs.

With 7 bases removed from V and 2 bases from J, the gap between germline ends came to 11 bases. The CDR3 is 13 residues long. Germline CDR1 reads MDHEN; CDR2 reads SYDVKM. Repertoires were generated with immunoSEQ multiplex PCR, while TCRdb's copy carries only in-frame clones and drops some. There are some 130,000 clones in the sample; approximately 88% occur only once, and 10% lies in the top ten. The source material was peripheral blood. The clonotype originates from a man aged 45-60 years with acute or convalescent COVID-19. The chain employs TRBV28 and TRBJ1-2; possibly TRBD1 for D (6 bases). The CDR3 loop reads CASKKTGNYGYTF. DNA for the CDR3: TGTGCCAGCAAGAAAACAGGGAACTATGGCTACACCTTC.